This T cell receptor (beta chain) was recovered during a study of blood T cell repertoires in COVID-19. Trimming removed 4 bases from V and 5 bases from J, with 16 bases in between. Germline CDR1 and CDR2: SGHNT and YYREEE (reference sequence). The CDR3 has 14 amino acids. Produced via immunoSEQ multiplex PCR; TCRdb's table is partial and in-frame only. The table lists approximately 81,000 clones, 75% to 90% of them singletons. This receptor was obtained from a woman between 45 and 65 years old with acute COVID-19. The J gene is TRBJ2-7, the V gene TRBV5-4; the D gene is possibly TRBD2 (5 bases). The sample comprised PBMCs or T cells enriched from blood (not recorded which). As DNA, the CDR3 is TGTGCCAGCAGCCCGGGGAACAGTCGGAACGAGCAGTACTTC. Its protein product is CASSPGNSRNEQYF.